The next 5 T cell receptor beta chains were all read from a single sample in a study of T cell clonality in common variable immunodeficiency. TCRdb keeps only in-frame clones here, not all; method: immunoSEQ multiplex PCR. The sample yields roughly 42,000 clones, without any singletons. Sequenced material: peripheral blood mononuclear cells. These receptors were collected from a person aged 18-70 years in good health.

This clone was seen many times. From the germline J gene comes the end of the CDR3, since the read stops 3 residues before it. Different DNA sequences within this sample yield the same CDR3. The chain combines TRBV5-1 with TRBJ1-1; D not certain. Trimming took off 2 bases at V and 0 bases at J, with 5 bases between the two ends. The CDR3 spans 13 residues. Germline V lookup: CDR1 SGHRS, CDR2 YFSETQ. The DNA read from the CDR3 is TGCGCCAGCAGCTTAGGGTTGAACACTGAA. Its translation: CASSLGLNTE. The entire CDR3 sequence reads CASSLGLNTEAFF. Full variable domain (rest looked up from reference TRBV5-1 and TRBJ1-1): KAGVTQTPRYLIKTRGQQVTLSCSPISGHRSVSWYQQTPGQGLQFLFEYFSETQRNKGNFPGRFSGRQFSNSRSEMNVSTLELGDSALYLCASSLGLNTEAFFGQGTRLTVV.

This clone was counted ten times or more. The read gets to within 3 residues of the CDR3 end, and the germline J gene fills in the rest. The chain combines TRBV29-1 with TRBJ1-2; 9 bases fit TRBD1. Trimming at V came to 6 bases and at J to 4 bases, leaving 9 bases not matched to a gene. The germline V gene encodes CDR1 SQVTM and CDR2 ANQGSEA. The CDR3 covers 14 residues. Here the CDR3 reads CSVEGGTGTYGYTF. The DNA read from the CDR3 is TGCAGCGTCGAGGGGGGGACAGGGACCTATGGC.

A word on this clone: The sequenced fragment ends 3 residues before the CDR3 boundary, so the rest is inferred from the germline J gene. The chain links TRBV11-2 to TRBJ1-1, with a possible D match to TRBD1 (5 bases). This CDR3 region has 14 residues. V was cut by 1 base and J by 5 bases, with 11 bases left in between. From germline, CDR1 is SGHAT and CDR2 FQNNGV. CDR3 DNA, as far as it was read: TGTGCCAGCAGCTTAGCCGGGGGAGGGACTGAA. Translation gives CASSLAGGGTE. The CDR3 reads in full as CASSLAGGGTEAFF.

The table lists this clone with many counts. The CDR3 end lies 3 residues beyond the end of the read and is filled in from the germline J gene. The chain links TRBV2 to TRBJ2-7; 14 bases match TRBD2. The germline gives CDR1 SNHLY, CDR2 FYNNEI. V was pared by 8 bases and J by 4 bases, with 7 bases of the junction left unmatched. CDR3 size: 15 residues. This chain's CDR3 is CASGEGLAGAYEQYF. The DNA read from the CDR3 is TGTGCCAGCGGGGAGGGACTAGCGGGAGCGTACGAG.

This clone was observed at least ten times. The CDR3 is cut off 3 residues early in the read; its end comes from the germline J gene. V and J are TRBV7-6 and TRBJ1-1; tentative D call: TRBD1 (5 bases). The V end lost 7 bases, the J end lost 3 bases, and 18 bases lay between the germline ends. The CDR3 contains 15 residues. In germline, CDR1 is SGHVS, CDR2 FNYEAQ. The CDR3 spells CASTATDRSYTEAFF. The covered CDR3 bases are TGTGCCAGCACCGCGACCGACAGATCCTACACTGAA.